Reported below is one TCR beta chain. Antigen specificity is unknown. The source of the sample is a study of beta chain features in type 1 diabetes. Whole-study results and caveats: Sequencing the cDNA could make cells with high TCR expression show up more than they should. TCRB CDR3 length was moderately but significantly reduced in all four CD4+ subsets of Type 1 diabetes patients.

Between the trimmed V and J ends, which lost 11 bases and 10 bases, there was a span of 17 bases. Germline V lookup: CDR1 MDHEN, CDR2 SYDVKM. This CDR3 is built from 12 residues. Of the isolated RNA, all was reverse transcribed, and so the sequenced material was expressed TCRB transcripts. Using immunoSEQ multiplex PCR, the repertoire was profiled, and TCRdb retains in-frame clones only, with some absent. The top ten clones hold more than 0.1% of a sample with about 650,000 clones, 9.5% to 15% of them seen once. Sequencing was carried out using naive CD4+ T cells from blood. This TCR was sampled from a man aged 30-40 years with type 1 diabetes. The rearrangement uses TRBV28 and TRBJ1-4, with D perhaps TRBD1 (5 bases). The CDR3 DNA is TGTGCCGCGGGGGAGAGGGCCGGAAAACTGTTTTTT. Residues: CAAGERAGKLFF.